This entry describes one TCR beta chain. Unmatched junction bases numbered 5, after V lost 3 bases and J lost 0 bases. The CDR3 has 17 amino acids. Germline V gene lookup returns CDR1 SGHVS and CDR2 FQNEAQ. In the authors' methods: By means of reference gene primer amplification, nucleated cell counts were estimated. Sequencing was performed with immunoSEQ multiplex PCR; in TCRdb, only in-frame clones are kept and a portion is missing. D and trimming come from the DNA, and the V and J calls and clone size come from that table. The sample yields roughly 110,000 clones, approximately 89% seen once. The data were taken from a study of blood T cell repertoires in COVID-19. Study-wide context: Sites in the United States, Italy and Spain provided acute and convalescent COVID-19 samples. PBMCs, B-cell-depleted T cells, or T cells were the source of the cDNA or gDNA that made up the material.

Seattle patients were enrolled during active infection and followed longitudinally. The receptor was isolated from a woman aged 60-70 years with COVID-19, enrolled during active disease. The V call is TRBV7-8, the J call TRBJ2-3, with 11 bases identical to TRBD2. Sequenced sample: peripheral blood. The CDR3 loop is CASSFPVAGGSTDTQYF. In DNA, the CDR3 is TGTGCCAGCAGCTTTCCCGTAGCGGGGGGGAGCACAGATACGCAGTATTTT.